The 26 T cell receptor beta chains listed next were all sequenced from one sample in a study of spatial heterogeneity in lung cancer. The antigens these receptors bind are not known. General observations from the study: Mutation tallies in tumors tracked expanded intratumoral alpha and beta TCR counts.

TCRdb recomputed calls from the 5' RACE reads with MiXCR, one row per CDR3 protein. In the table there are approximately 9,600 distinct CDR3 sequences, about 12% of which are singletons. As for time point: sample taken at primary tumor resection. This material consisted of lung tumor tissue, taken at surgery. These receptors originate from a male donor with early-stage non-small cell lung cancer.

This clonotype has a count of ten or more. The size of this beta chain means little, since it is a stray read in a library made for alpha chains. V usage is TRBV20-1 and J usage is TRBJ2-1, with D possibly matching TRBD1 (6 bases). The ends were cut back, 6 bases at V and 8 bases at J, with 14 bases in the middle. The CDR3 is made up of 12 amino acids. CDR1 is DFQATT, CDR2 SNEGSKA, per germline (reference sequence). CDR3 loop: CSARKEGDEQFF. Here the CDR3 DNA reads TGCAGTGCACGAAAAGAGGGGGATGAGCAGTTCTTC.

This clonotype was seen repeatedly, ten times or more. In a library made to pick up alpha chains, this beta chain is a stray read with a size that means little. V and J are TRBV7-9 and TRBJ2-5; 9 positions match TRBD1. The CDR3 sequence is 12 residues long. The V gene's germline CDR1 is SEHNR and CDR2 FQNEAQ (reference sequence). V was clipped by 10 bases and J by 2 bases; unmatched bases: 2. CDR3 sequence (DNA): TGTGCCACCGGACAGGGGCAAGAGACCCAGTACTTC. Translated, it gives CATGQGQETQYF.

A note on this clonotype: As an off-target read in a library built for alpha chains, this beta chain has a frequency of little significance. The rearrangement joins TRBV6-6 to TRBJ2-1; D unclear. Looked up from germline, CDR1 is MNHNY and CDR2 is SVGAGI (reference sequence). Trimming cost V 0 bases and J 8 bases, with 14 bases left between them. This CDR3 region has 15 residues. CDR3 nucleotides: TGTGCCAGCAGTTACTCTGGGAATCCCTGGGATGAGCAGTTCTTC. Translation gives CASSYSGNPWDEQFF.

Many counts were recorded for this clonotype. This beta chain represents an off-target read in a library built for alpha chains; its size is of limited meaning. The rearrangement uses TRBV7-9 and TRBJ1-2; tentative D call: TRBD1 (5 bases). V was clipped by 4 bases and J by 5 bases, with 11 bases between them. The CDR3 loop spans 13 amino acids. Germline CDR1 reads SEHNR; CDR2 reads FQNEAQ (reference sequence). The CDR3 here is CASSSAQGYGYTF. As DNA, the CDR3 is TGTGCCAGCAGCTCCGCGCAGGGTTATGGCTACACCTTC.

By sample fraction, this clonotype is medium-sized. Since it is a stray read in a library aimed at alpha chains, this beta chain has a size that is not meaningful. The V gene is TRBV27, the J gene TRBJ2-1; D gene unclear. Germline assignment: CDR1 MNHEY and CDR2 SMNVEV (reference sequence). The CDR3 sequence is 17 residues long. Trimming took off 6 bases at V and 0 bases at J, with 18 bases between the two ends. CDR3 loop: CASSHHPGPSSYNEQFF. For the CDR3, the DNA is TGTGCCAGCAGCCATCACCCGGGTCCGAGCTCCTACAATGAGCAGTTCTTC.

In this sample, this clonotype turned up a few times. Little can be read into the size of this beta chain, an off-target read in a library designed for alpha chains. The chain links TRBV7-6 to TRBJ2-2; D could derive from TRBD1 or TRBD2 (5 bases each). The CDR3 runs to 16 residues. The ends were cut back, 5 bases at V and 2 bases at J, with 15 bases in the middle. Germline V CDR1 and CDR2: SGHVS, FNYEAQ. For the CDR3, the DNA is TGTGCCAGCAGCACCCAGGGTGGGGGTAACACCGGGGAGCTGTTTTTT. This encodes CASSTQGGGNTGELFF.

About this clonotype: With the library built for alpha chains, this beta chain is off target and its frequency is not meaningful. J is TRBJ2-1 and V is TRBV7-2; 11 bases fit TRBD2. This CDR3 is built from 19 residues. After removal of 4 bases from V and 1 base from J, the junction contained 12 bases not matched to a gene. Germline values: CDR1 SGHTA, CDR2 FQGNSA. The CDR3 DNA follows: TGTGCCAGCAGCTCTGACTCTCCACTAGCGGGAGTTTCCTACAATGAGCAGTTCTTC. Translating gives CASSSDSPLAGVSYNEQFF.

This clonotype was seen ten or more times. The library was designed around alpha chains, so this beta chain is a stray read whose abundance carries little weight. The V gene is TRBV4-2, the J gene TRBJ1-4, with 7 bases lining up with TRBD1. This CDR3 has 15 residues. J was trimmed by 6 bases and V by 2 bases; bases with no gene match: 6. Germline V gene lookup returns CDR1 LGHNA and CDR2 YNFKEQ. Here the CDR3 reads CASSQPGQPHEKLFF. In DNA form, the CDR3 reads TGTGCCAGCAGCCAACCGGGACAGCCGCATGAAAAACTGTTTTTT.

This clonotype was seen at least ten times. As an off-target read in a library built for alpha chains, this beta chain has a frequency of little significance. The chain uses TRBV29-1 and TRBJ2-6; D might be TRBD1 or TRBD2, each matching 5 bases. Germline loops: CDR1 SQVTM, CDR2 ANQGSEA. This CDR3 is 15 amino acids long. Deletions cut 4 bases from V and 0 bases from J, with 10 bases between. In DNA, the CDR3 is TGCAGCGTTGGGCAGGGACCCTCTGGGGCCAACGTCCTGACTTTC. Its translation is CSVGQGPSGANVLTF.

By sample share, this clonotype is medium-sized. This beta chain was picked up by a library intended for alpha chains and is off target, so its count carries little meaning. The chain recombines TRBV20-1 with TRBJ2-7; 11 bases line up with TRBD1. Germline assignment: CDR1 DFQATT and CDR2 SNEGSKA (reference sequence). The length of the CDR3 is 14 residues. The ends lost 6 bases at V and 1 base at J; junction bases unmatched: 5. The CDR3 here is CSAKGTGGSYEQYF. The CDR3 nucleotides read TGCAGTGCCAAAGGGACAGGGGGTTCCTACGAGCAGTACTTC.

This clonotype is classed as medium-sized. This beta chain was picked up by a library intended for alpha chains and is off target, so its count carries little meaning. V and J are TRBV4-2 and TRBJ2-1; 7 bases line up with TRBD2. This CDR3 has 16 amino acids. V shed 5 bases and J 2 bases; nucleotides not matched to a gene: 9. Looked up from germline, CDR1 is LGHNA and CDR2 is YNFKEQ. The CDR3 DNA is TGTGCCAGCAGCACTCGCGGGGGAGGCGCCTACAATGAGCAGTTCTTC. Protein: CASSTRGGGAYNEQFF.

This clonotype occurred many times. This beta chain represents an off-target read in a library built for alpha chains; its size is of limited meaning. The chain combines TRBV28 with TRBJ2-5; 7 bases map to TRBD1. Trimming removed 6 bases from V and 2 bases from J; junction bases left unmatched: 9. Germline values: CDR1 MDHEN, CDR2 SYDVKM. This CDR3 is built from 15 residues. CDR3 in DNA: TGTGCCAGCAGCTCACAGGGGCCGGAGCAAGAGACCCAGTACTTC. It specifies CASSSQGPEQETQYF.

By its share, this clonotype is medium-sized. This beta chain slipped into a library made for alpha chains as a stray read, so its size is not meaningful. The V call is TRBV4-2, the J call TRBJ2-3, with 8 bases identical to TRBD1. This CDR3 has 16 amino acids. V lost 4 bases to trimming and J lost 1 base; unmatched junction nucleotides: 7. Germline-derived CDR1 and CDR2 are LGHNA and YNFKEQ. Here the CDR3 DNA reads TGTGCCAGCAGCCGTCCGGAGACAGGGGGCACAGATACGCAGTATTTT. It encodes CASSRPETGGTDTQYF.

This clonotype is medium-sized. Little can be read into the size of this beta chain, an off-target read in a library designed for alpha chains. The genes are TRBV20-1 and TRBJ2-2; D is possibly TRBD2 (5 bases). The CDR3 length is 14 residues. Trimming took off 4 bases at V and 3 bases at J, with 12 bases between the two ends. Germline assignment: CDR1 DFQATT and CDR2 SNEGSKA (reference sequence). CDR3 nucleotides: TGCAGTGCTAAGAGGGAGACGGACACCGGGGAGCTGTTTTTT. Its protein product is CSAKRETDTGELFF.

This clonotype has ten or more counts. This beta chain represents an off-target read in a library built for alpha chains; its size is of limited meaning. This chain connects TRBV7-8 to TRBJ2-1, with a possible D match to TRBD1 (6 bases). In germline, CDR1 is SGHVS, CDR2 FQNEAQ. The CDR3 totals 14 residues. Trimming shortened V by 5 bases and J by 4 bases, and 12 bases separated the two germline ends. In DNA form, the CDR3 reads TGTGCCAGCAGCCTGATGACAGGATACAATGAGCAGTTCTTC. It yields the protein CASSLMTGYNEQFF. Using reference TRBV7-8 and TRBJ2-1 for the parts outside the CDR3, the full variable domain is GAGVSQSPRYKVAKRGQDVALRCDPISGHVSLFWYQQALGQGPEFLTYFQNEAQLDKSGLPSDRFFAERPEGSVSTLKIQRTQQEDSAVYLCASSLMTGYNEQFFGPGTRLTVL.

This clonotype showed up many times. A library prepared for alpha chains yielded this beta chain as an off-target read; its size is of little meaning. V usage is TRBV2 and J usage is TRBJ2-1; TRBD1 matches 7 bases. Germline V lookup: CDR1 SNHLY, CDR2 FYNNEI. The junction had 9 bases not matched to a gene; V was cut back by 10 bases and J by 6 bases. This CDR3 comprises 13 residues. The CDR3 sequence is CATETGVVNEQFF. The CDR3 DNA is TGTGCCACCGAAACAGGGGTGGTCAATGAGCAGTTCTTC.

This clonotype was counted at least ten times. This beta chain slipped into a library made for alpha chains as a stray read, so its size is not meaningful. V usage is TRBV7-6 and J usage is TRBJ2-1, with 7 bases fitting TRBD2. The CDR3 consists of 19 residues. V dropped 5 bases and J dropped 0; count of bases not matched to a gene: 16. CDR1 SGHVS and CDR2 FNYEAQ come from the germline V gene. CDR3 coding DNA: TGTGCCAGCAGCCTACCGAGCGGGGCGATTGGGAGCTCCTACAATGAGCAGTTCTTC. Its protein product is CASSLPSGAIGSSYNEQFF.

In its sample, this clonotype was seen many times. This beta chain is an off-target read within a library intended for alpha chains, so its frequency means little. The chain joins TRBV7-2 to TRBJ2-1, with a possible D match to TRBD1 (7 bases). CDR1 SGHTA and CDR2 FQGNSA come from the germline V gene. The CDR3 has 18 residues. V was trimmed by 4 bases and J by 2 bases, leaving 21 bases between them. The CDR3 nucleotides read TGTGCCAGCAGCTCTAGGGGGGACAGCGTACATGCCTACAATGAGCAGTTCTTC. Its translation is CASSSRGDSVHAYNEQFF.

For this clonotype: A library made for alpha chains picked up this beta chain off target, so its size means little. The chain uses TRBV15 and TRBJ2-4; the match to TRBD1 covers 7 bases. The CDR3 covers 19 residues. The germline V gene encodes CDR1 LNHNV and CDR2 YYDKDF (reference sequence). V lost 0 bases and J lost 1; bases outside the gene matches: 12. The CDR3 loop reads CATSRDSSEGARAKNIQYF. The CDR3 DNA reads TGTGCCACCAGCAGAGATTCATCCGAGGGGGCTAGGGCCAAAAACATTCAGTACTTC.

This clonotype was counted many times. This beta chain represents an off-target read in a library built for alpha chains; its size is of limited meaning. The chain is built from TRBV12-3 or TRBV12-4 and TRBJ1-4; the D is unclear. Trimming shortened V by 6 bases and J by 5 bases, and 13 bases separated the two germline ends. The CDR3 sequence is 14 residues long. For the CDR3, the DNA is TGTGCCAGCAGACATCGACGGCTCAATGAAAAACTGTTTTTT. This encodes CASRHRRLNEKLFF.

This clonotype has a single count. This beta chain was picked up by a library intended for alpha chains and is off target, so its count carries little meaning. The rearrangement joins TRBV10-3 to TRBJ1-1; a weak D match, TRBD1 (6 bases). Germline CDR1 is ENHRY and CDR2 is SYGVKD. There are 15 residues in the CDR3. V lost 0 bases and J lost 5, with 13 bases in between. In DNA form, the CDR3 reads TGTGCCATCAGTGAGTCGGACAGTCGTAGGACTGAAGCTTTCTTT. Its protein is CAISESDSRRTEAFF.

This clonotype showed up many times. With the library built for alpha chains, this beta chain is off target and its frequency is not meaningful. The CDR3 sequence is CAWSEQGHQPQHF. In DNA form, the CDR3 reads TGTGCCTGGAGTGAACAGGGCCATCAGCCCCAGCATTTT. The V and J genes are TRBV30 and TRBJ1-5, with TRBD1 as a possible D gene (6 bases). The CDR3 runs 13 residues. The germline gives CDR1 GTSNPN, CDR2 SVGIG (reference sequence). V lost 1 base to trimming and J lost 5 bases, with 9 bases between them.

This clonotype was detected ten times or more. This beta chain slipped into a library made for alpha chains as a stray read, so its size is not meaningful. The chain uses TRBV7-8 and TRBJ1-2, with a tentative D call TRBD1 (5 bases). Germline assignment: CDR1 SGHVS and CDR2 FQNEAQ. Between the trimmed V and J ends, which lost 5 bases and 2 bases, there was a span of 12 bases. The CDR3 runs 14 residues. The DNA for the CDR3 is TGTGCCAGCAGCACGGGGGGAGGGAACTATGGCTACACCTTC. Its translation: CASSTGGGNYGYTF. Full variable domain (rest looked up from reference TRBV7-8 and TRBJ1-2): GAGVSQSPRYKVAKRGQDVALRCDPISGHVSLFWYQQALGQGPEFLTYFQNEAQLDKSGLPSDRFFAERPEGSVSTLKIQRTQQEDSAVYLCASSTGGGNYGYTFGSGTRLTVV.

This clonotype appeared many times. Since the library was made to target alpha chains, this beta chain is a stray read and its abundance is not meaningful. CDR3 sequence reads: CASSSQGLSEQYF. DNA of the CDR3: TGTGCCAGCAGCAGCCAAGGTTTAAGCGAGCAGTACTTC. The chain joins TRBV28 to TRBJ2-7; unclear D gene. V lost 6 bases and J 6 bases, leaving 15 bases between the germline ends. Per the germline V gene, CDR1 is MDHEN and CDR2 is SYDVKM. This CDR3 is 13 amino acids long.

This clonotype came up many times. Because this beta chain is a stray read in a library intended to capture alpha chains, its abundance should not be given much weight. The V call is TRBV3-1, the J call TRBJ2-7; 9 nucleotides match TRBD2. Trimming removed 4 bases from V and 5 bases from J; junction bases left unmatched: 9. This CDR3 is built from 15 residues. CDR1 and CDR2 (germline): LGHDT, YNNKEL (reference sequence). The CDR3 region is CASSPVAGGNDEQYF. The DNA for the CDR3 is TGTGCCAGCAGCCCCGTGGCGGGAGGGAACGACGAGCAGTACTTC.

This clonotype showed up many times. This beta chain came through as a stray read in a library set up for alpha chains, and its size says little. This chain uses TRBV6-6 with TRBJ2-7; TRBD2 agrees at 14 bases. The CDR3 extends over 17 amino acids. Germline CDR1 and CDR2: MNHNY and SVGAGI (reference sequence). J gave up 0 bases and V 8 bases, and 9 bases lay outside the gene matches. The CDR3 loop reads CASHRGLAGGSSYEQYF. For the CDR3, the DNA is TGTGCCAGCCACCGCGGACTAGCGGGGGGTAGCTCCTACGAGCAGTACTTC.